Listed here are 14 T cell receptor beta chains from one sample, sequenced in a study of T cells in Graves' hyperthyroidism and ophthalmopathy. TCR beta CDR3 region amplification was performed from RNA transcripts. HTBI primers were used for first-round RT-PCR of the TCR CDR3. TCRdb ran MiXCR on the multiplex PCR reads and lists one entry per CDR3 protein. Here the sample spans some 510,000 distinct CDR3 sequences, approximately 44% being singletons. Specimen: peripheral blood or thyroid tissue (not recorded which). These receptors all stem from a woman aged 18-29 years with Graves' hyperthyroidism.

The V call is TRBV7-9, the J call TRBJ1-2; 10 bases are shared with TRBD1. Germline V gene lookup returns CDR1 SEHNR and CDR2 FQNEAQ (reference sequence). The V gene end was trimmed by 10 bases and the J gene end by 6 bases; junction bases not matched to a gene: 8. The CDR3 consists of 13 residues. DNA for the CDR3: TGTGCCACCCAAGCCGGGACAGGGGATGGCTACACCTTC. Protein product: CATQAGTGDGYTF.

Points on this clonotype: Just one base apart from a much larger clone, this may be a read error. This chain uses TRBV11-2 with TRBJ1-1; 8 bases are a match to TRBD1. The J segment lost 4 bases and the V segment lost 4 bases, leaving 5 bases of the junction unmatched. Germline V gene data show CDR1 as SGHAT and CDR2 as FQNNGV. The CDR3 runs to 14 residues. The DNA for the CDR3 is TGTGCCAGCAGCTCTAATACAGGGGGCACTGAAGCTTTCTTT. It encodes CASSSNTGGTEAFF.

This clonotype was observed a few times. The chain employs TRBV20-1 and TRBJ1-2; D ambiguous. Germline CDR1 DFQATT, CDR2 SNEGSKA (reference sequence). V was trimmed by 8 bases and J by 4 bases, leaving 17 bases between them. This CDR3 has 13 amino acids. Here the CDR3 DNA reads TGCAGTCCCGATCGGAGTCAGGCCTATGGCTACACCTTC. It is translated as CSPDRSQAYGYTF.

This rearrangement joins TRBV11-2 to TRBJ2-5; D unresolved. Trimming left V 5 bases short and J 6 bases short, with 16 bases between. CDR1 is SGHAT and CDR2 is FQNNGV in the germline V gene. This CDR3 has 14 residues. The CDR3 nucleotides read TGTGCCAGCAGCCCCTGGACCCCTCGGAAGACCCAGTACTTC. It is translated as CASSPWTPRKTQYF. Combining the CDR3 with reference TRBV11-2 and TRBJ2-5 gives the whole variable domain EAGVAQSPRYKIIEKRQSVAFWCNPISGHATLYWYQQILGQGPKLLIQFQNNGVVDDSQLPKDRFSAERLKGVDSTLKIQPAKLEDSAVYLCASSPWTPRKTQYFGPGTRLLVL.

This clonotype was observed a handful of times. The V and J genes are TRBV10-3 and TRBJ1-5; D unclear. The CDR3 extends over 13 amino acids. Per the germline V gene, CDR1 is ENHRY and CDR2 is SYGVKD. V shed 11 bases and J shed 9 bases, with 20 bases lying between them. The CDR3 loop reads CAGSYPEGMPQHF. The CDR3 DNA follows: TGTGCCGGCAGTTACCCGGAAGGTATGCCCCAGCATTTT.

The chain combines TRBV2 with TRBJ1-1; 7 bases are shared with TRBD1. The germline V gene encodes CDR1 SNHLY and CDR2 FYNNEI. This CDR3 contains 13 residues. V lost 9 bases to trimming and J lost 3 bases; unmatched junction nucleotides: 7. The CDR3 here is CARQGLEDTEAFF. The CDR3 DNA follows: TGTGCCAGACAGGGGTTAGAGGACACTGAAGCTTTCTTT. Supplemented by reference TRBV2 and TRBJ1-1, the full variable domain reads EPEVTQTPSHQVTQMGQEVILRCVPISNHLYFYWYRQILGQKVEFLVSFYNNEISEKSEIFDDQFSVERPDGSNFTLKIRSTKLEDSAMYFCARQGLEDTEAFFGQGTRLTVV.

There are many counts of this clonotype. The chain has TRBV2 and TRBJ2-5; D uncertain. V lost 7 bases and J 2 bases, leaving 14 bases between the germline ends. CDR1 is SNHLY and CDR2 is FYNNEI in the germline V gene. The CDR3 runs to 14 residues. CDR3 nucleotides: TGTGCCAGCATTCCCTTGGCAGCTCAAGAGACCCAGTACTTC. This codes for CASIPLAAQETQYF.

This clonotype came up many times. This chain connects TRBV29-1 to TRBJ1-5; perhaps TRBD1 as D (5 bases). The V end lost 5 bases, the J end lost 4 bases, and 12 bases lay between the germline ends. Per germline, CDR1 SQVTM and CDR2 ANQGSEA. This CDR3 is built from 13 residues. CDR3: CSVRGGGNQPQHF. As DNA, the CDR3 is TGCAGCGTTCGTGGGGGGGGAAATCAGCCCCAGCATTTT. Based on the CDR3 plus reference TRBV29-1 and TRBJ1-5, the full variable domain is SAVISQKPSRDICQRGTSLTIQCQVDSQVTMMFWYRQQPGQSLTLIATANQGSEATYESGFVIDKFPISRPNLTFSTLTVSNMSPEDSSIYLCSVRGGGNQPQHFGDGTRLSIL.

V is TRBV20-1 and J is TRBJ1-1, with D unresolved. The CDR3 is 13 amino acids. With 3 bases removed from V and 5 bases from J, the gap between germline ends came to 13 bases. Germline loops: CDR1 DFQATT, CDR2 SNEGSKA (reference sequence). This CDR3 reads CSASRPFWTEAFF. CDR3 coding DNA: TGCAGTGCTAGCCGCCCGTTTTGGACTGAAGCTTTCTTT.

The chain combines TRBV29-1 with TRBJ2-5; D gene uncertain. Trimming took off 8 bases at V and 5 bases at J, with 18 bases between the two ends. The CDR3 is 13 residues long. Germline V gene sequence: CDR1 SQVTM, CDR2 ANQGSEA. CDR3 sequence: CSLDVGTGETQYF. In nucleotides, the CDR3 is TGCAGCCTAGACGTGGGTACCGGGGAGACCCAGTACTTC.

This chain joins TRBV29-1 and TRBJ1-1, with 10 bases aligning to TRBD1. The length of the CDR3 is 15 residues. Trimming took 6 bases from V and 3 from J; bases not matched to a gene: 10. Germline CDR1 SQVTM, CDR2 ANQGSEA. CDR3 bases: TGCAGCGTCCACAAGGACAGGGGGGCGGACACTGAAGCTTTCTTT. This encodes CSVHKDRGADTEAFF.

In its sample, this clonotype was seen a few times. The chain carries TRBV9 and TRBJ2-2; 11 bases map to TRBD2. The germline V gene encodes CDR1 SGDLS and CDR2 YYNGEE. Trimming removed 4 bases from V and 1 base from J; junction bases left unmatched: 3. The CDR3 is 16 residues long. DNA for the CDR3: TGTGCCAGCAGCTCCGGGACTAGCGGGAACACCGGGGAGCTGTTTTTT. Its protein is CASSSGTSGNTGELFF.

V and J are TRBV2 and TRBJ2-3; D unresolved. V lost 5 bases and J 6 bases, leaving 9 bases between the germline ends. The CDR3 length is 12 residues. Germline-derived CDR1 and CDR2 are SNHLY and FYNNEI. This chain's CDR3 is CASSLSLDTQYF. In nucleotides, the CDR3 is TGTGCCAGCAGTTTATCTCTTGATACGCAGTATTTT.

In its sample, this clonotype was seen a few times. This rearrangement joins TRBV20-1 to TRBJ1-1; tentative D call: TRBD1 (6 bases). The CDR3 totals 13 residues. Germline V gene lookup returns CDR1 DFQATT and CDR2 SNEGSKA (reference sequence). V was pared by 6 bases and J by 6 bases, with 17 bases between. Here the CDR3 reads CSALLGGEAEAFF. The DNA of the CDR3 is TGCAGTGCCCTTTTGGGGGGCGAAGCTGAAGCTTTCTTT.